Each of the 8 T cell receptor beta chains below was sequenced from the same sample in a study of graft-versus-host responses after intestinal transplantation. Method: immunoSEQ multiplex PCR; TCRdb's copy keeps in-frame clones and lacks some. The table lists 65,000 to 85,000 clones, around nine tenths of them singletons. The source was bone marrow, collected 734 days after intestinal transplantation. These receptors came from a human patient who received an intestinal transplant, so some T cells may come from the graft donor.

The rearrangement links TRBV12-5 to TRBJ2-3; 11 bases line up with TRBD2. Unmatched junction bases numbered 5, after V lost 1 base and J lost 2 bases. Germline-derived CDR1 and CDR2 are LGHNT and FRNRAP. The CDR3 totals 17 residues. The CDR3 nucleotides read TGTGCTAGTGGTTTGGGTCCGGGACTAGCGGACACAGATACGCAGTATTTT. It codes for CASGLGPGLADTDTQYF. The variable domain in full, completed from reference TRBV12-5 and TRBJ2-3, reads DARVTQTPRHKVTEMGQEVTMRCQPILGHNTVFWYRQTMMQGLELLAYFRNRAPLDDSGMPKDRFSAEMPDATLATLKIQPSEPRDSAVYFCASGLGPGLADTDTQYFGPGTRLTVL.

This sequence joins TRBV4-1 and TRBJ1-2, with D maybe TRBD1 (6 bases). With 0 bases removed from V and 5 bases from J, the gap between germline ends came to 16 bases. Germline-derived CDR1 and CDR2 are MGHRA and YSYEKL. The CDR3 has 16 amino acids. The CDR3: CASSQDPDRIRYGYTF. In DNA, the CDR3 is TGCGCCAGCAGCCAAGATCCAGACAGGATACGATATGGCTACACCTTC.

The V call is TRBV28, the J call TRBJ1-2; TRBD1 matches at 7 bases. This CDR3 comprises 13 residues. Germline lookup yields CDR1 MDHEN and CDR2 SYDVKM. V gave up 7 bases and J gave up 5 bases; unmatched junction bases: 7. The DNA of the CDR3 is TGTGCCAGCAAGAAGGGACAGACTTATGGCTACACCTTC. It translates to CASKKGQTYGYTF.

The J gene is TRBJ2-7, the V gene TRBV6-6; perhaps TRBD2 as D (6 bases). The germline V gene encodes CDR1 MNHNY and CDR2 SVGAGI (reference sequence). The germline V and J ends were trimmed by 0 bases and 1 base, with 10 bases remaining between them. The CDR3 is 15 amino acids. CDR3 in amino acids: CASSYSHSGSYEQYF. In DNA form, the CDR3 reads TGTGCCAGCAGTTACTCGCATAGCGGATCCTACGAGCAGTACTTC.

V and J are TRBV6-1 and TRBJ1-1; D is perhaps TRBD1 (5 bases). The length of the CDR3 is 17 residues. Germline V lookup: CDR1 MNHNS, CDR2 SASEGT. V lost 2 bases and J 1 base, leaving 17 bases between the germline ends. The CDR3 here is CASSEPLRGRSNTEAFF. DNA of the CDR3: TGTGCCAGCAGTGAACCGCTGCGGGGGAGGTCGAACACTGAAGCTTTCTTT.

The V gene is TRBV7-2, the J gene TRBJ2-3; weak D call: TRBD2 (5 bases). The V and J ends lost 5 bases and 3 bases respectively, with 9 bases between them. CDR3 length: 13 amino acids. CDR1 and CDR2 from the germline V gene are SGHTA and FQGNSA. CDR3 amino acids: CASSPPGTDTQYF. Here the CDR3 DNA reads TGTGCCAGCAGCCCCCCGGGAACAGATACGCAGTATTTT.

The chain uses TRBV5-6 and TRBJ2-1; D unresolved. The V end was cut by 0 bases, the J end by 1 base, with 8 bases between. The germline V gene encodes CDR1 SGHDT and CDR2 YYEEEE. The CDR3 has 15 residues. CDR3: CASSLVGNSYNEQFF. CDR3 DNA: TGTGCCAGCAGCTTGGTGGGCAATTCCTACAATGAGCAGTTCTTC.

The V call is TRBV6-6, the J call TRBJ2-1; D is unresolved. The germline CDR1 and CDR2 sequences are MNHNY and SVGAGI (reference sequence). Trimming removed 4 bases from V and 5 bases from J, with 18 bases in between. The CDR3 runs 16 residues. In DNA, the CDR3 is TGTGCCAGCAGTTGGTCCAGCGCGGTGGTAAACAATGAGCAGTTCTTC. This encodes CASSWSSAVVNNEQFF.